The clone carrying this T cell receptor (beta chain) was detected once. Antigen unknown. The junction and the germline gene differ at one end; a read error may be behind it. Here immunoSEQ multiplex PCR was the method, and the copy in TCRdb shows in-frame clones only, minus some. The sample records roughly 150,000 clones, 88% being singletons. The CDR3 spans 12 residues. CDR1 is LNHDA, CDR2 SQIVND, per germline (reference sequence). The data were obtained in a study of T cell responses to AZD1222 COVID-19 vaccine. General observations from the study: No repertoire was sampled before or during the peak T cell response, only after it. Spike-specific TCR breadth and depth both grew after two AZD1222 doses.

The sequence was obtained from an adult in good health. Source: peripheral blood, taken on day 0 of AZD1222 vaccination. V usage is TRBV19 and J usage is TRBJ2-7; 7 bases are shared with TRBD1. The CDR3 nucleotides read TGTGCCAGTAGTATTCCCGGGACAGTGCCCAACTTC. Residues: CASSIPGTVPNF. The full variable domain, in which reference TRBV19 and TRBJ2-7 provide the parts outside the CDR3, is DGGITQSPKYLFRKEGQNVTLSCEQNLNHDAMYWYRQDPGQGLRLIYYSQIVNDFQKGDIAEGYSVSREKKESFPLTVTSAQKNPTAFYLCASSIPGTVPNFGPGTRLTVT.